These 2 T cell receptor beta chains share one sample of origin, sequenced in a study of blood T cell repertoires in COVID-19. Sequencing was performed with immunoSEQ multiplex PCR; in TCRdb, only in-frame clones are kept and a portion is missing. This table holds about 170,000 clones, approximately 80% found once. Material for sequencing was peripheral blood. These receptors originate from an elderly woman with COVID-19, enrolled during active disease.

CDR3 amino acids: CASSQGQTQANSPLHF. CDR3 nucleotides: TGCGCCAGCAGCCAAGGGCAGACCCAGGCCAATTCACCCCTCCACTTT. V usage is TRBV4-1 and J usage is TRBJ1-6; D is ambiguous. V was cut by 1 base and J by 7 bases, with 14 bases left in between. CDR1 and CDR2 (germline): MGHRA, YSYEKL. This CDR3 is 16 amino acids long.

The rearrangement links TRBV7-9 to TRBJ1-5, with TRBD1 as a possible D gene (5 bases). Germline V gene lookup returns CDR1 SEHNR and CDR2 FQNEAQ (reference sequence). This CDR3 has 14 amino acids. Trimming took off 5 bases at V and 5 bases at J, with 13 bases between the two ends. CDR3 protein: CASSQLGGDQPQHF. In DNA form, the CDR3 reads TGTGCCAGCAGCCAACTCGGGGGTGATCAGCCCCAGCATTTT.